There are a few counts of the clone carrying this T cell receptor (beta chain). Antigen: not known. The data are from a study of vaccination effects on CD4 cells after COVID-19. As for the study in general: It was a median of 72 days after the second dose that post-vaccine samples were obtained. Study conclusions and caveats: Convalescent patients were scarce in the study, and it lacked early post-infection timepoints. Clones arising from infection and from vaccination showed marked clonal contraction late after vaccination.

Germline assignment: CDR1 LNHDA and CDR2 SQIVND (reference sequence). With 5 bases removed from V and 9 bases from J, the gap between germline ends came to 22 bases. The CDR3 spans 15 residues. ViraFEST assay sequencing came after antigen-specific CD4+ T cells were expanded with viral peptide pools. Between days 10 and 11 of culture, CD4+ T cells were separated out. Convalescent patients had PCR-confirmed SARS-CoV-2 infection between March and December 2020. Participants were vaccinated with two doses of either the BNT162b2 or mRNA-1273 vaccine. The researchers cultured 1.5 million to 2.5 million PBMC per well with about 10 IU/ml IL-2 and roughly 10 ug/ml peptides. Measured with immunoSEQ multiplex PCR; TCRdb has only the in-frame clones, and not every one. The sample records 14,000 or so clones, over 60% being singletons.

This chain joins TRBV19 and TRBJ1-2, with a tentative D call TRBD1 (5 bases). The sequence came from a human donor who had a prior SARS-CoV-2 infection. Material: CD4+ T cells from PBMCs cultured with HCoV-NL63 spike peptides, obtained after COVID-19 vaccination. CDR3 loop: CASSSTPDSPESYTF. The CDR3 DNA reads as TGTGCCAGTAGTTCCACCCCAGACAGTCCGGAGAGCTACACCTTC.